The 10 T cell receptor beta chains below all came from one sample that was sequenced in a study of regulatory T cells in long-lasting Graves disease. According to the study, TCR beta libraries were built with iRepertoire HTBI primers and CDR3-region Arm-PCR. Each CDR3 protein is one row after TCRdb ran MiXCR on the multiplex PCR reads. The table includes a few hundred thousand distinct CDR3 sequences, roughly 22% detected once. Stated time point: persistent/refractory GD, antithyroid drugs over 5 years with positive TRAb. Preparation of the TCR library used RNA extracted from PBMCs. Sequences were derived from peripheral blood mononuclear cells (PBMCs), sampled when the disease was refractory, from a patient treated with antithyroid drugs. These receptors originate from a female donor with Graves disease.

V usage is TRBV11-1 and J usage is TRBJ1-4, with D hard to call. The CDR3 extends over 13 amino acids. Germline lookup yields CDR1 SGHAT and CDR2 FQDESV (reference sequence). Trimming left V 0 bases short and J 8 bases short, with 7 bases between. Written as DNA, the CDR3 is TGTGCCAGCAGCTTAGCGGTGGACGAAAAACTGTTTTTT. This codes for CASSLAVDEKLFF. Variable domain in full (rest from reference TRBV11-1 and TRBJ1-4): EAEVAQSPRYKITEKSQAVAFWCDPISGHATLYWYRQILGQGPELLVQFQDESVVDDSQLPKDRFSAERLKGVDSTLKIQPAELGDSAMYLCASSLAVDEKLFFGSGTQLSVL.

This rearrangement joins TRBV20-1 to TRBJ2-7; TRBD1 matches 7 bases. The CDR3 loop spans 15 amino acids. From germline, CDR1 is DFQATT and CDR2 SNEGSKA (reference sequence). V was clipped by 6 bases and J by 7 bases; unmatched bases: 18. The DNA of the CDR3 is TGCAGTGCCCAGGGGGACAGTCGAGCTAAGGTAGAGCAGTACTTC. Encoded protein: CSAQGDSRAKVEQYF.

In its sample, this clonotype was seen many times. This chain uses TRBV7-9 with TRBJ1-2; the match to TRBD1 covers 7 bases. CDR1 SEHNR and CDR2 FQNEAQ come from the germline V gene (reference sequence). The CDR3 is 15 residues long. V trimming: 7 bases; J trimming: 2 bases; junction bases outside the gene matches: 10. The CDR3 DNA sequence: TGTGCCAGCACCTCAGTGGGACAGAGAAACTATGGCTACACCTTC. Translation: CASTSVGQRNYGYTF.

This clonotype was observed at least ten times. The chain has TRBV28 and TRBJ1-1; 7 bases map to TRBD1. From germline, CDR1 is MDHEN and CDR2 SYDVKM. This CDR3 is built from 17 residues. Losses at the gene ends were 4 bases for V and 1 base for J; bases not matched to a gene: 12. CDR3 sequence reads: CASSSLGRGVRNTEAFF. DNA of the CDR3: TGTGCCAGCAGTTCCCTCGGCAGGGGGGTTCGGAACACTGAAGCTTTCTTT.

This sequence joins TRBV19 and TRBJ1-1; tentatively, D is TRBD1 (5 bases). V gave up 7 bases and J gave up 1 base, with 25 bases separating them. CDR1 and CDR2 (germline): LNHDA, SQIVND (reference sequence). There are 18 residues in the CDR3. CDR3 DNA: TGTGCCAGTACTCTACGGGGGACGCCCCGTCTGAGGAACACTGAAGCTTTCTTT. This encodes CASTLRGTPRLRNTEAFF.

This clonotype was counted between two and nine times. The chain employs TRBV28 and TRBJ1-6; D remains unclear. Germline CDR1 and CDR2: MDHEN and SYDVKM. The CDR3 sequence is 16 residues long. V gave up 3 bases and J gave up 1 base, with 10 bases separating them. CDR3 bases: TGTGCCAGCAGTTTGAGAGGCAGATCCTATAATTCACCCCTCCACTTT. This translates into CASSLRGRSYNSPLHF. The variable domain in full, with the rest retrieved from reference TRBV28 and TRBJ1-6, is DVKVTQSSRYLVKRTGEKVFLECVQDMDHENMFWYRQDPGLGLRLIYFSYDVKMKEKGDIPEGYSVSREKKERFSLILESASTNQTSMYLCASSLRGRSYNSPLHFGNGTRLTVT.

The chain couples TRBV28 to TRBJ2-5; D is unresolved. Germline values: CDR1 MDHEN, CDR2 SYDVKM. The CDR3 sequence is 13 residues long. Trimming shortened V by 5 bases and J by 5 bases, and 12 bases separated the two germline ends. CDR3 in amino acids: CASSQNRWETQYF. CDR3 sequence (DNA): TGTGCCAGCAGTCAGAACCGATGGGAGACCCAGTACTTC.

The chain employs TRBV6-4 and TRBJ1-5; 8 bases agree with TRBD1. V dropped 6 bases and J dropped 6; count of bases not matched to a gene: 7. CDR1 and CDR2 from the germline V gene are MRHNA and SNTAGT. There are 14 residues in the CDR3. The CDR3 sequence: CASSSDRGSQPQHF. In DNA, the CDR3 is TGTGCCAGCAGCTCCGACAGGGGCAGTCAGCCCCAGCATTTT.

Details on this clonotype: This may be a read error: a much more frequent sequence differs by one nucleotide. The chain links TRBV6-1 to TRBJ1-1, with D tentatively TRBD1 (5 bases). This CDR3 has 14 residues. Per germline, CDR1 MNHNS and CDR2 SASEGT. The CDR3 DNA reads TGTGCCAGCAGCCCTAAAATCCAGGACACTGAAGCTTCCTTT. Protein sequence: CASSPKIQDTEASF.

The chain carries TRBV9 and TRBJ2-1; 8 nucleotides line up with TRBD2. Germline V lookup: CDR1 SGDLS, CDR2 YYNGEE. This CDR3 is 14 amino acids long. Trimming cost V 5 bases and J 8 bases; bases outside gene matches: 9. CDR3 amino acids: CASRPSGSIHEQFF. In DNA, the CDR3 is TGTGCCAGCAGACCCAGCGGGAGTATCCATGAGCAGTTCTTC.